Below, one T cell receptor (beta chain) is given with its context. Its matching antigen is unknown. TCRdb recomputed calls from the reads with MiXCR, one row per CDR3 protein. The table records approximately 470,000 distinct CDR3 sequences, roughly 43% of them present only once. The record originates from a study of T cell repertoires in cytomegalovirus infection. At the level of the study: Use of recently identified HLA-C-restricted and well-studied HLA-B-restricted CMV epitopes was part of the study. It can be stated that public TCR beta signatures indicated CMV infection as well as a matching HLA type. General observations from the study: Cumulative frequency (of public TCR beta family members) identified carriers of CMV plus the relevant HLA. HLA-C-restricted CMV-specific TCR beta clonotypes prevailed in the ex vivo response.

With V trimmed by 4 bases and J by 2 bases, 7 bases remained unmatched. This CDR3 has 17 amino acids. CDR1 is MNHNS, CDR2 SASEGT, per germline. The specimen was cultured PBMCs, collected from culture after CMV antigen stimulation. The chain combines TRBV6-1 with TRBJ2-7; TRBD2 agrees at 14 bases. The TCR sequence derives from a human donor in good health (CMV status not recorded). Some clones in this sample may be carry-over from other donors' samples. In DNA, the CDR3 is TGTGCCAGCAGTGCCTATACGGGACTAGCGGGGGCCTACGAGCAGTACTTC. This encodes CASSAYTGLAGAYEQYF.